The 22 T cell receptor beta chains listed next were all sequenced from one sample in a study of shared clonotypes between healthy human individuals. Naive CD8 cells comprised CD45RO-negative, CCR7-positively selected cells, excluding terminally differentiated effector memory CD45RA+ cells. Some clones are missing from TCRdb's copy, which holds only in-frame ones; the method was immunoSEQ multiplex PCR. There are 600,000 or so clones in the sample; approximately 96% occur only once, and over 0.1% lies in the top ten. Input material: naive CD8+ T cells sorted from blood. Receptors were obtained from a woman in her thirties in good health.

In its sample, this clone was seen once. This chain links TRBV2 with TRBJ2-4; D may match TRBD1 or TRBD2 (6 bases each). The CDR3 has 14 amino acids. The germline V and J ends were trimmed by 4 bases and 4 bases, with 11 bases remaining between them. Per the germline V gene, CDR1 is SNHLY and CDR2 is FYNNEI. The CDR3, as DNA: TGTGCCAGCAGTGGGGGGGACAATAAAAACATTCAGTACTTC. Encoded protein: CASSGGDNKNIQYF.

The V and J genes are TRBV11-2 and TRBJ2-3; D is ambiguous. Trimming took off 5 bases at V and 4 bases at J, with 7 bases between the two ends. Germline V gene lookup returns CDR1 SGHAT and CDR2 FQNNGV. This CDR3 contains 12 residues. In DNA, the CDR3 is TGTGCCAGCAGCAACGCCCCAGATACGCAGTATTTT. Amino acid sequence: CASSNAPDTQYF.

The chain recombines TRBV19 with TRBJ2-7; TRBD2 agrees at 10 bases. Germline CDR1 reads LNHDA; CDR2 reads SQIVND (reference sequence). The V segment lost 7 bases and the J segment 2 bases; nucleotides outside the gene matches: 8. The CDR3 is 15 residues long. CDR3 region: CASKGTSEHTYEQYF. DNA for the CDR3: TGTGCCAGTAAAGGGACTAGCGAGCATACCTACGAGCAGTACTTC. Using reference TRBV19 and TRBJ2-7 for the parts outside the CDR3, the full variable domain is DGGITQSPKYLFRKEGQNVTLSCEQNLNHDAMYWYRQDPGQGLRLIYYSQIVNDFQKGDIAEGYSVSREKKESFPLTVTSAQKNPTAFYLCASKGTSEHTYEQYFGPGTRLTVT.

CDR3 bases: TGCGCCAGCAGCCAAGGGACTGTCTACTACAATGAGCAGTTCTTC. Amino acids: CASSQGTVYYNEQFF. This chain uses TRBV4-1 with TRBJ2-1; TRBD2 is a possible D gene (5 bases). The germline gives CDR1 MGHRA, CDR2 YSYEKL. Deletions cut 1 base from V and 3 bases from J, with 10 bases between. CDR3 length: 15 amino acids.

The chain is built from TRBV7-9 and TRBJ1-2, with TRBD1 matching over 7 bases. The CDR3 spans 16 residues. V lost 5 bases to trimming and J lost 3 bases; unmatched junction nucleotides: 12. Germline CDR1 is SEHNR and CDR2 is FQNEAQ (reference sequence). As DNA, the CDR3 is TGTGCCAGCAGCCACGTCGGGACAGACAACCACTATGGCTACACCTTC. Its protein product is CASSHVGTDNHYGYTF.

The V call is TRBV19, the J call TRBJ1-2; D is undetermined. The V end lost 8 bases, the J end lost 3 bases, and 16 bases lay between the germline ends. CDR3 length: 14 amino acids. Germline V gives CDR1 LNHDA, CDR2 SQIVND (reference sequence). As DNA, the CDR3 is TGTGCCAGTCAGACTAGGGCCCAAGACTATGGCTACACCTTC. This codes for CASQTRAQDYGYTF.

The chain links TRBV6-5 to TRBJ2-3; no clear D gene. The V gene lost 4 bases and the J gene lost 2 bases, with 10 bases spanning the gap. CDR1 is MNHEY, CDR2 SVGAGI, per germline. CDR3 length: 14 residues. CDR3 amino acids: CASSSVDHTDTQYF. CDR3 in DNA: TGTGCCAGCAGTTCCGTGGACCACACAGATACGCAGTATTTT.

The chain is built from TRBV28 and TRBJ1-2; D not resolved. This CDR3 region has 13 residues. The ends were cut back, 4 bases at V and 3 bases at J, with 9 bases in the middle. Germline-derived CDR1 and CDR2 are MDHEN and SYDVKM. In DNA, the CDR3 is TGTGCCAGCAGTTCCGCCCTCGACTATGGCTACACCTTC. It codes for CASSSALDYGYTF.

The chain links TRBV27 to TRBJ2-1; tentatively, D is TRBD2 (6 bases). The CDR3 has 16 residues. The V gene lost 4 bases and the J gene lost 3 bases, with 16 bases spanning the gap. CDR1 and CDR2 from the germline V gene are MNHEY and SMNVEV (reference sequence). Here the CDR3 DNA reads TGTGCCAGCAGTTCTTCTGGCGGGATAATCTACAATGAGCAGTTCTTC. This gives the protein CASSSSGGIIYNEQFF.

This chain links TRBV27 with TRBJ2-1, with 8 bases matching TRBD2. Germline CDR1 MNHEY, CDR2 SMNVEV (reference sequence). The CDR3 has 13 amino acids. V was pared by 6 bases and J by 7 bases, with 5 bases of the junction left unmatched. The CDR3 coding sequence is TGTGCCAGCAGCCACGGGGGGGTGAATGAGCAGTTCTTC. Translation gives CASSHGGVNEQFF.

This chain joins TRBV29-1 and TRBJ2-7; D uncertain. Trimming cost V 6 bases and J 1 base, with 13 bases left between them. Germline V lookup: CDR1 SQVTM, CDR2 ANQGSEA. This CDR3 is 13 amino acids long. This CDR3 is CSVLDGSSYEQYF. In nucleotides, the CDR3 is TGCAGCGTCCTCGACGGGTCATCCTACGAGCAGTACTTC.

This clone was observed a handful of times. This chain uses TRBV5-1 with TRBJ1-1, with no clear D. The germline V gene has CDR1 SGHRS and CDR2 YFSETQ. The CDR3 has 13 amino acids. The V end was cut by 3 bases, the J end by 1 base, with 7 bases between. In nucleotides, the CDR3 is TGCGCCAGCAGCTCCAGGTGGAACACTGAAGCTTTCTTT. Protein sequence: CASSSRWNTEAFF. Supplemented by reference TRBV5-1 and TRBJ1-1, the full variable domain reads KAGVTQTPRYLIKTRGQQVTLSCSPISGHRSVSWYQQTPGQGLQFLFEYFSETQRNKGNFPGRFSGRQFSNSRSEMNVSTLELGDSALYLCASSSRWNTEAFFGQGTRLTVV.

V is TRBV7-2 and J is TRBJ2-1; 10 bases fit TRBD2. The CDR3 has 17 amino acids. The germline V gene encodes CDR1 SGHTA and CDR2 FQGNSA. With 4 bases clipped from V and 12 bases from J, the junction kept 18 bases outside the gene matches. This CDR3 reads CASSSRPGLASHVAQFF. The CDR3 nucleotides are TGTGCCAGCAGCTCCAGACCGGGACTAGCGTCCCATGTGGCGCAGTTCTTC.

The CDR3 is CASSYQPGEYEQYF. CDR3 bases: TGTGCCAGCAGTTACCAGCCGGGCGAGTACGAGCAGTACTTC. This rearrangement joins TRBV6-5 to TRBJ2-7; D is unresolved. V was clipped by 2 bases and J by 4 bases, with 12 bases between them. The CDR3 runs 14 residues. Germline CDR1 and CDR2: MNHEY and SVGAGI.

The chain links TRBV28 to TRBJ2-3; no firm D call. The CDR3 consists of 14 residues. Germline loops: CDR1 MDHEN, CDR2 SYDVKM. V dropped 6 bases and J dropped 4 bases, with 14 bases sitting between them. The DNA for the CDR3 is TGTGCCAGCAGCACCGGACGCGTCCCAGATACGCAGTATTTT. It translates to CASSTGRVPDTQYF.

Remarks on this clone: Other DNA sequences in the same sample also yield this CDR3. The V call is TRBV27, the J call TRBJ1-1; D ambiguous. The V and J ends lost 5 bases and 0 bases respectively, with 7 bases between them. The germline V gene encodes CDR1 MNHEY and CDR2 SMNVEV (reference sequence). This CDR3 has 13 amino acids. The CDR3: CASSLGLNTEAFF. The CDR3 nucleotides read TGTGCCAGCAGTCTCGGACTGAACACTGAAGCTTTCTTT.

This clone was counted a few times. The rearrangement links TRBV29-1 to TRBJ1-1; D call uncertain. CDR3 length: 12 residues. The germline V gene has CDR1 SQVTM and CDR2 ANQGSEA. Deletions cut 2 bases from V and 0 bases from J, with 4 bases between. CDR3 sequence: CSVERMNTEAFF. In nucleotides, the CDR3 is TGCAGCGTTGAAAGGATGAACACTGAAGCTTTCTTT.

The V gene is TRBV6-1, the J gene TRBJ2-2; TRBD2 matches 10 bases. The CDR3 totals 18 residues. With V trimmed by 2 bases and J by 4 bases, 10 bases remained unmatched. Germline V gene sequence: CDR1 MNHNS, CDR2 SASEGT. CDR3 loop: CASSEWPSGSKGTGELFF. The CDR3 region has the DNA TGTGCCAGCAGTGAATGGCCTAGCGGGAGTAAAGGCACCGGGGAGCTGTTTTTT.

J is TRBJ2-7 and V is TRBV27, with D perhaps matching TRBD1 (6 bases). Germline CDR1 is MNHEY and CDR2 is SMNVEV (reference sequence). This CDR3 contains 15 residues. V dropped 1 base and J dropped 6 bases, with 16 bases sitting between them. Here the CDR3 reads CASSLWQVGAGEQYF. CDR3 sequence (DNA): TGTGCCAGCAGTTTATGGCAAGTGGGGGCGGGCGAGCAGTACTTC.

As regards this clone: The same CDR3 arises from other DNA sequences in this sample as well. V gene TRBV9 combines with J gene TRBJ2-7, with D possibly TRBD2 on 5 matching bases. The CDR3 loop spans 11 amino acids. V dropped 7 bases and J dropped 0 bases, with 5 bases sitting between them. The germline V gene has CDR1 SGDLS and CDR2 YYNGEE. CDR3 residues: CASGSSYEQYF. CDR3 bases: TGTGCCAGCGGGAGCTCCTACGAGCAGTACTTC.

A single count supports this clone. The V call is TRBV27, the J call TRBJ2-7; D is unclear. Per the germline V gene, CDR1 is MNHEY and CDR2 is SMNVEV (reference sequence). V dropped 9 bases and J dropped 5 bases, with 14 bases sitting between them. This CDR3 region has 12 residues. This CDR3 reads CASTYTLDEQYF. The CDR3 bases are TGTGCCAGTACTTACACGCTAGACGAGCAGTACTTC.

This clone was detected only once. V is TRBV5-6 and J is TRBJ2-7, with 12 nucleotides matching TRBD1. The CDR3 runs to 15 residues. V shed 4 bases and J 5 bases; nucleotides not matched to a gene: 7. Germline values: CDR1 SGHDT, CDR2 YYEEEE. In nucleotides, the CDR3 is TGTGCCAGCAGCCACCGGGACAGGGGGCCCCACGAGCAGTACTTC. It specifies CASSHRDRGPHEQYF.